The clone carrying this T cell receptor beta chain showed up just a few times. No antigen is known for it. These data belong to a study of blood T cells in healthy people across ages. General study results and limits: The fall in TCR beta diversity per million T cells was roughly linear with age. In the absence of known donor CMV status, changes in expanded clonotypes were possibly confounded.

Primers used in a second PCR of about 6 to 12 cycles were a sample-barcoded 5' primer and a J-beta primer mix. Every cDNA molecule bore a tag from a template-switch adaptor containing 12 random nucleotides. Via MiXCR, TCRdb re-called the 5' RACE reads, giving one row per CDR3 protein. Of under 750,000 distinct CDR3 sequences detected, 40% to 50% appear once; the ten largest clones hold approximately 23%. The CDR3 sequence is 15 residues long. Germline V gene data show CDR1 as MNHNY and CDR2 as SVGAGI (reference sequence). V lost 4 bases and J lost 4, with 14 bases in between. The specimen sequenced was blood. The rearrangement uses TRBV6-6 and TRBJ2-1; D is perhaps TRBD2 (6 bases). This sequence originates from a man at least 80 years old in good health. This CDR3 is CASSLASEKYNEQFF. CDR3 DNA sequence: TGTGCCAGCAGTTTGGCTAGCGAGAAGTACAATGAGCAGTTCTTC.